Below are 30 T cell receptor beta chains sequenced from a single sample in a study of human T cells and chemical hapten exposure. Time point indicated: patch test 1, 2 weeks after DPC sensitization. Treatment in this sample: therapeutic diphenylcyclopropenone sensitization with weekly scalp DPC. TCRdb ran MiXCR on the RACE reads and lists one entry per CDR3 protein. The sample consists of tens of thousands of distinct CDR3 sequences, approximately 8.6% of them appearing once. The material sequenced was whole blood, taken in connection with sensitization to the hapten diphenylcyclopropenone (DPC). All receptors derive from a woman aged 40 to 55 with alopecia areata. Some clones in this sample may be carry-over from other donors' samples.

The genes are TRBV20-1 and TRBJ2-3; D tentatively fits TRBD1 or TRBD2 (7 bases each). With 1 base removed from V and 9 bases from J, the gap between germline ends came to 11 bases. The CDR3 loop spans 12 amino acids. Germline lookup yields CDR1 DFQATT and CDR2 SNEGSKA (reference sequence). The CDR3 DNA is TGCAGTGCTAGAGGACAGGGAGGGACGCAGTATTTT. Protein sequence: CSARGQGGTQYF.

This clonotype occurred a few times. The chain has TRBV20-1 and TRBJ2-1; 14 nucleotides agree with TRBD2. The junction had 3 bases not matched to a gene; V was cut back by 6 bases and J by 5 bases. There are 14 residues in the CDR3. Germline loops: CDR1 DFQATT, CDR2 SNEGSKA (reference sequence). CDR3 sequence: CSAPGLAGDNEQFF. Written as DNA, the CDR3 is TGCAGTGCACCGGGACTAGCGGGGGACAATGAGCAGTTCTTC.

The CDR3, as DNA: TGTGCCAGCAGACTAAGCAAGAACACTGAAGCTTTCTTT. Translation: CASRLSKNTEAFF. V gene TRBV7-2 combines with J gene TRBJ1-1; D is ambiguous. CDR3 length: 13 amino acids. Trimming left V 6 bases short and J 1 base short, with 9 bases between. Germline CDR1 SGHTA, CDR2 FQGNSA.

Only a few counts were recorded for this clonotype. The CDR3 is CASSPRGTNGNTIYF. The CDR3 DNA is TGTGCCAGCAGTCCGCGGGGAACAAATGGAAACACCATATATTTT. The chain combines TRBV6-5 with TRBJ1-3; no clear D gene. V lost 5 bases and J lost 3, with 14 bases in between. Germline lookup yields CDR1 MNHEY and CDR2 SVGAGI. The CDR3 length is 15 residues.

The sample holds many counts of this clonotype. This CDR3 is CASSFSAGARQPQHF. The CDR3 DNA follows: TGTGCCAGCAGCTTCTCCGCTGGGGCTCGTCAGCCCCAGCATTTT. V is TRBV3-1 and J is TRBJ1-5; TRBD1 might be the D (5 bases). V lost 5 bases and J lost 6, with 17 bases in between. The CDR3 runs 15 residues. Per the germline V gene, CDR1 is LGHDT and CDR2 is YNNKEL (reference sequence).

This rearrangement joins TRBV3-1 to TRBJ2-3; no clear D. The V end was cut by 3 bases, the J end by 5 bases, with 6 bases between. Germline CDR1 LGHDT, CDR2 YNNKEL (reference sequence). The CDR3 totals 12 residues. CDR3 residues: CASSQIVDTQYF. The CDR3 DNA follows: TGTGCCAGCAGCCAGATAGTAGATACGCAGTATTTT.

This clonotype is judged medium-sized. The genes are TRBV29-1 and TRBJ2-1; TRBD2 matches 8 bases. V lost 4 bases to trimming and J lost 8 bases; unmatched junction nucleotides: 13. The CDR3 is made up of 15 amino acids. Germline CDR1 reads SQVTM; CDR2 reads ANQGSEA. Here the CDR3 reads CSVVSPGGARDEQFF. CDR3 DNA: TGCAGCGTTGTTTCGCCCGGGGGGGCCAGGGATGAGCAGTTCTTC.

This clonotype has ten or more counts. The rearrangement joins TRBV29-1 to TRBJ1-2; D gene uncertain. The V end was cut by 2 bases, the J end by 6 bases, with 10 bases between. In germline, CDR1 is SQVTM, CDR2 ANQGSEA. The CDR3 has 12 amino acids. CDR3 sequence (DNA): TGCAGCGTTGAATTCCCCCGTCATGGCTACACCTTC. Amino acids: CSVEFPRHGYTF.

In this sample, this clonotype turned up a few times. The rearrangement joins TRBV7-2 to TRBJ2-7, with a possible D match to TRBD2 (5 bases). V was trimmed by 7 bases and J by 3 bases, leaving 16 bases between them. Per the germline V gene, CDR1 is SGHTA and CDR2 is FQGNSA. The CDR3 length is 14 residues. This chain's CDR3 is CASTQREGNYEQYF. CDR3 DNA: TGTGCCAGCACCCAGAGGGAAGGAAACTACGAGCAGTACTTC.

In this sample, this clonotype turned up a few times. This chain connects TRBV6-4 to TRBJ1-1; the D is unclear. This CDR3 region has 11 residues. Trimming pared 5 bases from V and 6 bases from J, leaving 7 bases between. From germline, CDR1 is MRHNA and CDR2 SNTAGT. The CDR3 DNA is TGTGCCAGCAGTCCTCACCCTGAAGCTTTCTTT. Encoded protein: CASSPHPEAFF.

This clonotype was observed many times. J is TRBJ1-1 and V is TRBV5-4, with D tentatively TRBD1 (6 bases). Trimming stripped 7 bases from V and 2 bases from J, with 12 bases between. Looked up from germline, CDR1 is SGHNT and CDR2 is YYREEE (reference sequence). CDR3 size: 13 residues. The CDR3 region has the DNA TGTGCCAGCCGGACAGCGGATAACACTGAAGCTTTCTTT. It encodes CASRTADNTEAFF.

This clonotype appeared many times. The rearrangement uses TRBV29-1 and TRBJ1-1, with D tentatively TRBD1 (5 bases). Germline CDR1 and CDR2: SQVTM and ANQGSEA. This CDR3 spans 10 amino acids. With 7 bases removed from V and 6 bases from J, the gap between germline ends came to 9 bases. CDR3 sequence: CSAQGAEAFF. The CDR3 DNA sequence: TGCAGCGCCCAGGGAGCTGAAGCTTTCTTT. The complete variable domain, with remaining parts taken from reference TRBV29-1 and TRBJ1-1, reads SAVISQKPSRDICQRGTSLTIQCQVDSQVTMMFWYRQQPGQSLTLIATANQGSEATYESGFVIDKFPISRPNLTFSTLTVSNMSPEDSSIYLCSAQGAEAFFGQGTRLTVV.

There are a few counts of this clonotype. The chain combines TRBV5-1 with TRBJ2-1; possible D gene TRBD2, 6 bases. Deletions cut 4 bases from V and 10 bases from J, with 21 bases between. Germline CDR1 SGHRS, CDR2 YFSETQ. This CDR3 region has 15 residues. The CDR3 spells CASSKDYGEFGEQFF. For the CDR3, the DNA is TGCGCCAGCAGCAAGGACTATGGGGAATTCGGCGAGCAGTTCTTC.

This clonotype has at least ten counts. V and J are TRBV12-3 or TRBV12-4 and TRBJ1-6; tentative D call: TRBD1 (6 bases). Trimming removed 8 bases from V and 1 base from J, with 12 bases in between. The CDR3 is 15 residues long. The CDR3 here is CASARDISYNSPLHF. The CDR3 DNA follows: TGTGCCAGCGCCCGGGACATTTCCTATAATTCACCCCTCCACTTT.

This clonotype was counted ten times or more. This chain joins TRBV20-1 and TRBJ2-5, with TRBD2 matching 12 bases. The CDR3 sequence is 20 residues long. Germline loops: CDR1 DFQATT, CDR2 SNEGSKA (reference sequence). J was trimmed by 0 bases and V by 0 bases; bases with no gene match: 14. This CDR3 is CSARDFGPGLAGMYQETQYF. CDR3 DNA: TGCAGTGCTAGAGATTTTGGGCCTGGACTAGCGGGGATGTACCAAGAGACCCAGTACTTC.

This clonotype was seen repeatedly, ten times or more. The genes are TRBV7-2 and TRBJ1-5, with D uncertain. CDR1 is SGHTA, CDR2 FQGNSA, per germline. The CDR3 extends over 12 amino acids. Trimming took off 5 bases at V and 3 bases at J, with 5 bases between the two ends. The DNA for the CDR3 is TGTGCCAGCAGCCCACCCAATCAGCCCCAGCATTTT. This codes for CASSPPNQPQHF.

This clonotype was found many times. This chain joins TRBV19 and TRBJ2-2; weak D call: TRBD1 (6 bases). Trimming removed 5 bases from V and 6 bases from J, with 16 bases in between. The germline CDR1 and CDR2 sequences are LNHDA and SQIVND (reference sequence). CDR3 size: 15 residues. CDR3 sequence: CASSSVDSQAGELFF. Here the CDR3 DNA reads TGTGCCAGTAGTTCCGTGGACAGCCAGGCCGGGGAGCTGTTTTTT.

There are many counts of this clonotype. This chain joins TRBV5-1 and TRBJ1-1; D gene uncertain. This CDR3 region has 16 residues. Germline V gene lookup returns CDR1 SGHRS and CDR2 YFSETQ. Trimming removed 3 bases at V and 4 bases at J, with 19 bases between. CDR3 sequence: CASSSRESVGGTEAFF. The CDR3 nucleotides read TGCGCCAGCAGCTCACGGGAGTCCGTGGGTGGCACTGAAGCTTTCTTT.

This clonotype was detected only a few times. The rearrangement links TRBV7-9 to TRBJ2-1; D tentatively reads TRBD1 or TRBD2 (7 bases each). The length of the CDR3 is 14 residues. CDR1 is SEHNR and CDR2 is FQNEAQ in the germline V gene (reference sequence). V was trimmed by 5 bases and J by 9 bases, leaving 17 bases between them. Here the CDR3 reads CASSPRGGRLEQFF. For the CDR3, the DNA is TGTGCCAGCAGCCCCAGGGGGGGGCGTCTTGAGCAGTTCTTC. The full variable domain, with the rest looked up from reference TRBV7-9 and TRBJ2-1, is DTGVSQNPRHKITKRGQNVTFRCDPISEHNRLYWYRQTLGQGPEFLTYFQNEAQLEKSRLLSDRFSAERPKGSFSTLEIQRTEQGDSAMYLCASSPRGGRLEQFFGPGTRLTVL.

This sequence joins TRBV9 and TRBJ1-3; 8 bases map to TRBD1. In germline, CDR1 is SGDLS, CDR2 YYNGEE. This CDR3 region has 19 residues. The ends lost 3 bases at V and 4 bases at J; junction bases unmatched: 18. CDR3 coding DNA: TGTGCCAGCAGCGCGGGCCGCGGACAGGGAACCCTTCCCGGAAACACCATATATTTT. Amino acid sequence: CASSAGRGQGTLPGNTIYF.

This clonotype appeared many times. The J gene is TRBJ2-2, the V gene TRBV6-1, with TRBD1 as a possible D gene (6 bases). The CDR3 spans 14 residues. The germline CDR1 and CDR2 sequences are MNHNS and SASEGT. Trimming left V 11 bases short and J 3 bases short, with 16 bases between. This CDR3 is CASGSGGDTGELFF. CDR3 nucleotides: TGTGCCTCCGGTTCTGGGGGCGACACCGGGGAGCTGTTTTTT.

In this sample, this clonotype turned up a few times. The gene calls are TRBV9 and TRBJ2-7; D not resolved. With 0 bases removed from V and 5 bases from J, the gap between germline ends came to 12 bases. The CDR3 is 14 amino acids. Germline lookup yields CDR1 SGDLS and CDR2 YYNGEE. Here the CDR3 DNA reads TGTGCCAGCAGCGTAGAGTCAGAATACCACGAGCAGTACTTC. Residues: CASSVESEYHEQYF.

This clonotype was seen many times. This chain uses TRBV6-5 with TRBJ2-1; the D gene could be TRBD1 or TRBD2 (6 bases each). The CDR3 totals 14 residues. Germline CDR1 and CDR2: MNHEY and SVGAGI. The V end was cut by 6 bases, the J end by 9 bases, with 18 bases between. The CDR3: CASSPKEGEFEQFF. Written as DNA, the CDR3 is TGTGCCAGCAGCCCGAAGGAGGGGGAATTTGAGCAGTTCTTC.

There are a few counts of this clonotype. The gene calls are TRBV20-1 and TRBJ2-1; 9 nucleotides align to TRBD1. The CDR3 contains 19 residues. The V and J ends lost 3 bases and 0 bases, in that order; junction bases with no gene match: 15. In germline, CDR1 is DFQATT, CDR2 SNEGSKA (reference sequence). The CDR3 loop reads CSASEHGTGTFSSYNEQFF. CDR3 bases: TGCAGTGCTAGTGAACACGGGACAGGGACTTTTAGCTCCTACAATGAGCAGTTCTTC.

The chain links TRBV9 to TRBJ2-4, with a possible D match to TRBD2 (5 bases). V lost 4 bases and J lost 0, with 8 bases in between. This CDR3 region has 14 residues. Germline-derived CDR1 and CDR2 are SGDLS and YYNGEE. For the CDR3, the DNA is TGTGCCAGCAGCATAGGAGGAGCCAAAAACATTCAGTACTTC. It encodes CASSIGGAKNIQYF.

Worth noting for this clonotype: A much larger clone lies one base from this, so it may be a read error. Given the absence of the conserved phenylalanine or tryptophan at the CDR3 end, a read error is likely. The rearrangement uses TRBV3-1 and TRBJ2-5; the match to TRBD2 covers 12 bases. With V trimmed by 4 bases and J by 2 bases, 8 bases remained unmatched. CDR1 LGHDT and CDR2 YNNKEL come from the germline V gene (reference sequence). The CDR3 contains 17 residues. The DNA for the CDR3 is TGTGCCAGCAGCCCTCAAAGCGGACTAGCGGGGCAAGAGACCCAGTACTAC. This translates into CASSPQSGLAGQETQYY.

This clonotype appeared many times. The J gene is TRBJ2-7, the V gene TRBV5-1; D may be TRBD2 (7 bases). V was cut by 6 bases and J by 7 bases, with 17 bases left in between. The CDR3 has 13 residues. CDR1 SGHRS and CDR2 YFSETQ come from the germline V gene. This CDR3 is CASTPKGGGEQYF. The CDR3 DNA reads as TGCGCCAGCACTCCCAAAGGGGGAGGGGAGCAGTACTTC.

V usage is TRBV12-3 or TRBV12-4 and J usage is TRBJ2-5; D is unresolved. The V gene lost 6 bases and the J gene lost 5 bases, with 7 bases spanning the gap. CDR3 size: 11 residues. Here the CDR3 DNA reads TGTGCCAGCAGGAAAAGGGAGACCCAGTACTTC. This encodes CASRKRETQYF.

This clonotype was counted ten times or more. This rearrangement joins TRBV7-8 to TRBJ1-1; maybe TRBD1 (5 bases). V lost 0 bases and J 5 bases, leaving 7 bases between the germline ends. The CDR3 length is 13 residues. CDR1 and CDR2 from the germline V gene are SGHVS and FQNEAQ. CDR3 DNA: TGTGCCAGCAGCTTAGCGCGGGGGACTGAAGCTTTCTTT. This sequence encodes CASSLARGTEAFF. Full variable domain (outside the CDR3, taken from reference TRBV7-8 and TRBJ1-1): GAGVSQSPRYKVAKRGQDVALRCDPISGHVSLFWYQQALGQGPEFLTYFQNEAQLDKSGLPSDRFFAERPEGSVSTLKIQRTQQEDSAVYLCASSLARGTEAFFGQGTRLTVV.

In its sample, this clonotype was seen many times. This chain links TRBV20-1 with TRBJ1-6; D gene ambiguous. The CDR3 runs 15 residues. Germline V gives CDR1 DFQATT, CDR2 SNEGSKA (reference sequence). Trimming took 1 base from V and 6 from J, leaving 13 bases between them. The CDR3 loop is CSARVTGSLNSPLHF. The CDR3 region has the DNA TGCAGTGCTAGAGTGACGGGCAGCCTTAATTCACCCCTCCACTTT.